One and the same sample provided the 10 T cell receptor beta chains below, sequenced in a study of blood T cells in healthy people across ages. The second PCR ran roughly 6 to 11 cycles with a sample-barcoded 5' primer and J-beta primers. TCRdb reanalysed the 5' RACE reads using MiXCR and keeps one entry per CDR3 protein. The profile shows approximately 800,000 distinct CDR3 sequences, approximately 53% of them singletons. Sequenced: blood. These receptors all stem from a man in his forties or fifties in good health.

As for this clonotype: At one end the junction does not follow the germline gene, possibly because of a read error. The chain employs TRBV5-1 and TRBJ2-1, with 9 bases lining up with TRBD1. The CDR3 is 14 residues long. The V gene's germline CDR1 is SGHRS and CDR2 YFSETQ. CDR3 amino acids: CASSQGQGRAEQFF. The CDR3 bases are TGTGCCAGCAGTCAAGGACAGGGGAGGGCTGAGCAGTTCTTC.

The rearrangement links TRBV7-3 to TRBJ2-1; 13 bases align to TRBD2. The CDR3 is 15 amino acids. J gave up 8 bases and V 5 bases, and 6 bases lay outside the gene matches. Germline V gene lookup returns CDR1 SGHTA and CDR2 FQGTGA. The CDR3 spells CASSLGLAGVYEQFF. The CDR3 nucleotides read TGTGCCAGCAGCCTTGGACTAGCGGGAGTGTATGAGCAGTTCTTC.

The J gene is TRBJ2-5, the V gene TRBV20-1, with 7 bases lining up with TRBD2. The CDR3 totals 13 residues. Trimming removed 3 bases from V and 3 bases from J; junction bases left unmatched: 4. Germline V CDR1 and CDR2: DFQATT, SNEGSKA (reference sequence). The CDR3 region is CSARGSGEETQYF. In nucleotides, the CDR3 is TGCAGTGCTAGGGGGAGCGGGGAAGAGACCCAGTACTTC.

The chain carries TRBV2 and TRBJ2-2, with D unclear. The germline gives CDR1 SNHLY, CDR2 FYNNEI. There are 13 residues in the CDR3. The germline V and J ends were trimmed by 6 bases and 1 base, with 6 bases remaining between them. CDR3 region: CASRFQNTGELFF. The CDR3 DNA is TGTGCCAGCAGATTCCAGAACACCGGGGAGCTGTTTTTT. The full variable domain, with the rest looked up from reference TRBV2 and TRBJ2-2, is EPEVTQTPSHQVTQMGQEVILRCVPISNHLYFYWYRQILGQKVEFLVSFYNNEISEKSEIFDDQFSVERPDGSNFTLKIRSTKLEDSAMYFCASRFQNTGELFFGEGSRLTVL.

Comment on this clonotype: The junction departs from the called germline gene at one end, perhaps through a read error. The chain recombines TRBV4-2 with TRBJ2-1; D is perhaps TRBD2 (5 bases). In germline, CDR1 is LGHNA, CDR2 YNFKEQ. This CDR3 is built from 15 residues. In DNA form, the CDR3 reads TGTGCCGGCAGCCAAGAACTAGGCCTCTACAATGAGCAGTTCTTC. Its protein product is CAGSQELGLYNEQFF.

CDR3 in amino acids: CASSGQERTASSNYGYTF. The DNA for the CDR3 is TGTGCCAGCAGTGGTCAGGAGCGGACGGCGAGCTCTAACTATGGCTACACCTTC. The rearrangement joins TRBV28 to TRBJ1-2, with unresolved D. From germline, CDR1 is MDHEN and CDR2 SYDVKM. There are 18 residues in the CDR3. Trimming shortened V by 5 bases and J by 0 bases, and 22 bases separated the two germline ends.

In DNA, the CDR3 is TGTGCCAGCAGCCGCGGACAGGGCGACAAGACTGTAAGCTCTGGGGCCAACGTCCTGACTTTC. The encoded protein is CASSRGQGDKTVSSGANVLTF. This chain connects TRBV13 to TRBJ2-6, with TRBD1 matching over 8 bases. J was trimmed by 0 bases and V by 5 bases; bases with no gene match: 18. The CDR3 is 21 residues long. From germline, CDR1 is PRHDT and CDR2 FYEKMQ (reference sequence).

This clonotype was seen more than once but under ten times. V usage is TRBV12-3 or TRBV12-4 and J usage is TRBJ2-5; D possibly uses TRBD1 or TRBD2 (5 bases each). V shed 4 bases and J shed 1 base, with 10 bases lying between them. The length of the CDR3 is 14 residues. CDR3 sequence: CASSSDGTQETQYF. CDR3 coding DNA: TGTGCCAGCAGTTCGGACGGGACCCAAGAGACCCAGTACTTC.

In DNA, the CDR3 is TGCGCCAGCAGCGGACAGGGGGCCAAAGACTACAATGAGCAGTTCTTC. Translation: CASSGQGAKDYNEQFF. The rearrangement links TRBV5-1 to TRBJ2-1; TRBD1 aligns across 11 bases. Germline CDR1 and CDR2: SGHRS and YFSETQ. The CDR3 covers 16 residues. The V and J ends lost 4 bases and 3 bases, in that order; junction bases with no gene match: 6.

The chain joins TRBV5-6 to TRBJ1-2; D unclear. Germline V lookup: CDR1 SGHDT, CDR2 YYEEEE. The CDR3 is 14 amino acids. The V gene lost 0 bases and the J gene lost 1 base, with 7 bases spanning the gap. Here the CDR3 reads CASSLAGHNYGYTF. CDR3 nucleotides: TGTGCCAGCAGCTTGGCAGGCCATAACTATGGCTACACCTTC.